Below are 5 T cell receptor beta chains sequenced from a single sample in a study of T cell responses to AZD1222 COVID-19 vaccine. Only in-frame clones appear in the TCRdb table, and some are missing; sequencing was by immunoSEQ multiplex PCR. The table records around 150,000 clones, about 93% of them present only once. The sample in question was peripheral blood, obtained on day 0 of AZD1222 vaccination. Receptors were obtained from an adult in good health.

This rearrangement joins TRBV6-4 to TRBJ1-2; D might be TRBD1 (5 bases). CDR1 is MRHNA and CDR2 is SNTAGT in the germline V gene. This CDR3 has 15 amino acids. Trimming removed 0 bases at V and 7 bases at J, with 15 bases between. The CDR3 protein is CASSDSGAPFVGYTF. The CDR3 nucleotides read TGTGCCAGCAGTGACTCCGGGGCTCCCTTCGTTGGCTACACCTTC.

The chain employs TRBV7-2 and TRBJ1-2; D unclear. V lost 5 bases to trimming and J lost 0 bases, with 10 bases between them. CDR3 size: 14 residues. Germline lookup yields CDR1 SGHTA and CDR2 FQGNSA. CDR3 sequence (DNA): TGTGCCAGCAGCCTAACGGCGACTAACTATGGCTACACCTTC. This sequence encodes CASSLTATNYGYTF.

This chain links TRBV5-1 with TRBJ1-1; D gene ambiguous. V was trimmed by 2 bases and J by 4 bases, leaving 12 bases between them. In germline, CDR1 is SGHRS, CDR2 YFSETQ. This CDR3 contains 14 residues. DNA for the CDR3: TGCGCCAGCAGCTTCGACCAGAAGGGCACTGAAGCTTTCTTT. Translated, it gives CASSFDQKGTEAFF.

The V and J genes are TRBV7-9 and TRBJ2-1, with 10 nucleotides matching TRBD2. CDR1 and CDR2 from the germline V gene are SEHNR and FQNEAQ (reference sequence). V was pared by 8 bases and J by 8 bases, with 12 bases of the junction left unmatched. The CDR3 sequence is 15 residues long. For the CDR3, the DNA is TGTGCCAGCCTAAGAAGCGGGAGGGCCATCGATGAGCAGTTCTTC. Residues: CASLRSGRAIDEQFF.

The chain employs TRBV7-3 and TRBJ2-3; D uncertain. The CDR3 has 13 amino acids. Germline values: CDR1 SGHTA, CDR2 FQGTGA. With 0 bases removed from V and 3 bases from J, the gap between germline ends came to 4 bases. The CDR3 nucleotides are TGTGCCAGCAGCTTAACGCAGACAGATACGCAGTATTTT. This encodes CASSLTQTDTQYF.